Listed below are T cell receptor beta chains from one sample, sequenced in a study of metastatic and nonmetastatic thyroid tumors. TCRdb reanalyzed the PCR reads via MiXCR. The sample has roughly 4,100 clones, roughly 22% seen once; the top ten hold 8.2%. The specimen was tumor tissue. The source of these receptors is a female donor with papillary thyroid cancer or a benign thyroid nodule (not recorded which). Some clones in this sample may be carry-over from other donors' samples. Both conserved end residues are part of each CDR3. D genes are given only for firm matches. The size of a clone is reported for some rows only, either as once, few or many, or as a class for expanded clones.

V	D	J	size	DNA	CDR3
TRBV9	TRBD2	TRBJ2-2	NA	TGTGCCAGCAGCGTAGGCGGGAGCACCGGGGAGCTGTTTTTT	CASSVGGSTGELFF
TRBV20-1	TRBD1	TRBJ1-2	NA	TGCAGTGCTATATATTGGCTTGCACAGGGGAGGGTATCTGATGGCTACACCTTC	CSAIYWLAQGRVSDGYTF
TRBV6-1	NA	TRBJ1-5	large	TGTGCCAGCAGTTCCAAGGGATATAGCAATCAGCCCCAGCATTTT	CASSSKGYSNQPQHF
TRBV5-1	NA	TRBJ2-2	NA	TGCGCCAGCAGCTTGGGCCCGAGGGCGCAGACCGGGGAGCTGTTTTTT	CASSLGPRAQTGELFF
TRBV18	NA	TRBJ1-6	medium-sized	TGTGCCAGCTCACCACAGGGGAATTCACCCCTCCACTTT	CASSPQGNSPLHF
TRBV12-3/TRBV12-4	TRBD2	TRBJ2-7	few	TGTGCCAGCAGTTTAGTAGCGGGAGAACCGCAGTACTTC	CASSLVAGEPQYF
TRBV28	NA	TRBJ2-7	few	TGTGCCAGCAGTGCCCGGGGCTGGGGGACCTACGAGCAGTACTTC	CASSARGWGTYEQYF